Each of the 27 T cell receptor beta chains below was sequenced from the same sample in a study of cytomegalovirus exposure and HLA in healthy donors. The PCR used 60 Vbeta and 13 Jbeta primers. TCRdb keeps only in-frame clones here, not all; method: immunoSEQ multiplex PCR. This listing includes around 37,000 clones. The sample was PBMCs. These receptors were taken from a human donor in good health.

The chain has TRBV30 and TRBJ1-4, with unresolved D. CDR3 length equals 15 residues. The V gene lost 0 bases and the J gene lost 5 bases, with 13 bases spanning the gap. CDR1 and CDR2 from the germline V gene are GTSNPN and SVGIG (reference sequence). Here the CDR3 DNA reads TGTGCCTGGAGTGTATGGGCCTCTGGCAATGAAAAACTGTTTTTT. This translates into CAWSVWASGNEKLFF.

The rearrangement links TRBV7-6 to TRBJ2-7; D is unclear. Trimming removed 1 base at V and 3 bases at J, with 7 bases between. Germline lookup yields CDR1 SGHVS and CDR2 FNYEAQ. The CDR3 consists of 13 residues. This chain's CDR3 is CASSLDPGYEQYF. The CDR3 bases are TGTGCCAGCAGCTTAGATCCGGGCTACGAGCAGTACTTC.

This chain joins TRBV9 and TRBJ2-7, with TRBD1 matching over 7 bases. The length of the CDR3 is 14 residues. V gave up 3 bases and J gave up 3 bases; unmatched junction bases: 6. From germline, CDR1 is SGDLS and CDR2 YYNGEE. In DNA, the CDR3 is TGTGCCAGCAGCGACCGGACAGGAGACTACGAGCAGTACTTC. It is translated as CASSDRTGDYEQYF.

The chain uses TRBV19 and TRBJ2-7; 11 positions agree with TRBD2. CDR1 and CDR2 from the germline V gene are LNHDA and SQIVND (reference sequence). This CDR3 has 16 amino acids. J lost 0 bases, V lost 5 bases, and 6 bases had no gene match. This CDR3 is CASSPGLAGISYEQYF. CDR3 sequence (DNA): TGTGCCAGTAGTCCAGGACTAGCGGGTATCTCCTACGAGCAGTACTTC.

V and J are TRBV6-1 and TRBJ2-5; no clear D gene. The CDR3 totals 14 residues. V gave up 4 bases and J gave up 1 base, with 10 bases separating them. Germline CDR1 and CDR2: MNHNS and SASEGT. The CDR3: CASSATRPQETQYF. Here the CDR3 DNA reads TGTGCCAGCAGTGCTACGCGGCCCCAAGAGACCCAGTACTTC.

The CDR3 here is CASSSPGQGFAYEQYF. Here the CDR3 DNA reads TGTGCCAGCAGTTCACCGGGACAAGGTTTTGCCTACGAGCAGTACTTC. The V and J genes are TRBV28 and TRBJ2-5, with a tentative D call TRBD1 (6 bases). The J call may not be correct, given that the DNA end is closer to TRBJ2-7. Germline assignment: CDR1 MDHEN and CDR2 SYDVKM. The CDR3 loop spans 16 amino acids.

The V call is TRBV4-1, the J call TRBJ2-1, with TRBD1 as a possible D gene (6 bases). This CDR3 contains 15 residues. Germline CDR1 is MGHRA and CDR2 is YSYEKL. V lost 2 bases and J lost 4, with 12 bases in between. The chain's CDR3 is CASSQTTGGYNEQFF. The CDR3 nucleotides read TGCGCCAGCAGCCAAACGACAGGAGGTTACAATGAGCAGTTCTTC.

The J gene is TRBJ2-1, the V gene TRBV2, with D uncertain. V lost 4 bases, J lost 8 bases, and 6 bases lay in between. There are 11 residues in the CDR3. Germline CDR1 reads SNHLY; CDR2 reads FYNNEI. The DNA for the CDR3 is TGTGCCAGCAGTGCCCGGGATGAGCAGTTCTTC. This sequence encodes CASSARDEQFF.

This sequence joins TRBV5-1 and TRBJ2-5; possible D gene TRBD2, 5 bases. Gene TRBJ2-7 matches the end of the DNA better, so the J call may be wrong. Germline CDR1 SGHRS, CDR2 YFSETQ. The CDR3 spans 18 residues. CDR3 DNA: TGCGCCAGCAGTGGAGGAGACACTAAAATCTTAGGGAGCTACGAGCAGTACTTC. Amino acids: CASSGGDTKILGSYEQYF.

V is TRBV11-3 and J is TRBJ2-1; 7 nucleotides agree with TRBD1. Germline CDR1 and CDR2: SGHNT and YENEEA. V lost 5 bases and J lost 5; bases outside the gene matches: 9. The CDR3 has 15 amino acids. CDR3 bases: TGTGCCAGCAGCCCCTCGGGGACAGTAGACAATGAGCAGTTCTTC. Its translation: CASSPSGTVDNEQFF.

The chain joins TRBV5-5 to TRBJ2-3; D is perhaps TRBD1 (7 bases). The CDR3 has 15 amino acids. Trimming left V 4 bases short and J 3 bases short, with 15 bases between. CDR1 and CDR2 (germline): SGHKS, YYEKEE (reference sequence). Here the CDR3 DNA reads TGTGCCAGCAGCGGGGCAGGGGGGCGAACAGATACGCAGTATTTT. Translated, it gives CASSGAGGRTDTQYF.

The CDR3 DNA is TGTGCCAGCAACTACGAGGGACAGGATGAGCAGTTCTTC. It translates to CASNYEGQDEQFF. The V gene is TRBV4-2, the J gene TRBJ2-1; 8 bases map to TRBD1. This CDR3 region has 13 residues. The ends lost 7 bases at V and 8 bases at J; junction bases unmatched: 7. The V gene's germline CDR1 is LGHNA and CDR2 YNFKEQ.

This clone is classed as medium-sized by frequency. This chain connects TRBV15 to TRBJ2-1; D gene uncertain. V was trimmed by 0 bases and J by 5 bases, leaving 11 bases between them. CDR1 and CDR2 from the germline V gene are LNHNV and YYDKDF (reference sequence). The CDR3 is 15 amino acids. CDR3 sequence reads: CATSRDWQVDNEQFF. The CDR3 DNA is TGTGCCACCAGCAGAGATTGGCAGGTTGACAATGAGCAGTTCTTC.

The chain links TRBV29-1 to TRBJ2-5; 8 bases agree with TRBD2. Germline CDR1 is SQVTM and CDR2 is ANQGSEA. The CDR3 consists of 17 residues. The V gene end was trimmed by 2 bases and the J gene end by 1 base; junction bases not matched to a gene: 12. The CDR3 sequence is CSVETFGLAGPQETQYF. DNA of the CDR3: TGCAGCGTTGAAACATTTGGGCTAGCGGGTCCCCAAGAGACCCAGTACTTC.

The V and J genes are TRBV20-1 and TRBJ1-1; D gene uncertain. The CDR3 has 11 amino acids. Germline values: CDR1 DFQATT, CDR2 SNEGSKA (reference sequence). The V and J ends lost 3 bases and 8 bases respectively, with 10 bases between them. In DNA, the CDR3 is TGCAGTGCTAGCCCGAGATCCGAAGCTTTCTTT. Translated: CSASPRSEAFF.

The chain links TRBV9 to TRBJ2-5; 14 positions match TRBD2. This CDR3 is built from 16 residues. With V trimmed by 3 bases and J by 5 bases, 6 bases remained unmatched. In germline, CDR1 is SGDLS, CDR2 YYNGEE. The CDR3 here is CASSGGLAGGGETQYF. CDR3 nucleotides: TGTGCCAGCAGCGGCGGACTAGCGGGGGGCGGGGAGACCCAGTACTTC.

The chain combines TRBV18 with TRBJ1-3, with D possibly being TRBD1 (6 bases). Germline assignment: CDR1 KGHSH and CDR2 LQKENI. The CDR3 has 15 amino acids. Trimming left V 5 bases short and J 0 bases short, with 11 bases between. This CDR3 reads CASSRTVDSGNTIYF. The CDR3 DNA is TGTGCCAGCTCAAGGACAGTCGACTCTGGAAACACCATATATTTT.

This chain uses TRBV19 with TRBJ1-5, with 8 bases fitting TRBD1. Germline V CDR1 and CDR2: LNHDA, SQIVND (reference sequence). The CDR3 is 16 amino acids. With 5 bases clipped from V and 4 bases from J, the junction kept 10 bases outside the gene matches. The CDR3 is CASSPSLGTGNQPQHF. The CDR3 bases are TGTGCCAGTAGTCCCTCCCTGGGGACAGGTAATCAGCCCCAGCATTTT.

V and J are TRBV6-5 and TRBJ1-5; D remains ambiguous. The length of the CDR3 is 14 residues. Germline CDR1 reads MNHEY; CDR2 reads SVGAGI. V gave up 2 bases and J gave up 6 bases, with 11 bases separating them. The CDR3 protein is CASSYIPAGQPQHF. The DNA of the CDR3 is TGTGCCAGCAGTTACATCCCGGCGGGTCAGCCCCAGCATTTT.

The chain recombines TRBV18 with TRBJ1-1, with 7 bases fitting TRBD1. J lost 5 bases, V lost 3 bases, and 9 bases had no gene match. The CDR3 length is 15 residues. From germline, CDR1 is KGHSH and CDR2 LQKENI. The CDR3 DNA sequence: TGTGCCAGCTCACCTACGACAGGGAAAGGAACTGAAGCTTTCTTT. The encoded protein is CASSPTTGKGTEAFF.

The genes are TRBV7-2 and TRBJ2-7; 7 nucleotides align to TRBD1. Looked up from germline, CDR1 is SGHTA and CDR2 is FQGNSA. The J segment lost 6 bases and the V segment lost 4 bases, leaving 9 bases of the junction unmatched. The CDR3 consists of 14 residues. DNA of the CDR3: TGTGCCAGCAGCTCGACAGGGATTCTGGGCGAGCAGTACTTC. Encoded protein: CASSSTGILGEQYF.

V and J are TRBV7-9 and TRBJ1-1; D unclear. Germline V gene data show CDR1 as SEHNR and CDR2 as FQNEAQ (reference sequence). CDR3 length: 14 residues. With 3 bases removed from V and 10 bases from J, the gap between germline ends came to 18 bases. CDR3 nucleotides: TGTGCCAGCAGCTTTCAGGATCTACTTGGAGGAGCTTTCTTT. Protein sequence: CASSFQDLLGGAFF.

This chain connects TRBV29-1 to TRBJ2-2; D might be TRBD2 (5 bases). This CDR3 has 14 amino acids. Trimming left V 2 bases short and J 4 bases short, with 11 bases between. Germline CDR1 reads SQVTM; CDR2 reads ANQGSEA. The CDR3 sequence is CSVETNRGTGELFF. CDR3 coding DNA: TGCAGCGTTGAAACTAACCGGGGCACCGGGGAGCTGTTTTTT.

This rearrangement joins TRBV27 to TRBJ2-2; D possibly corresponds to TRBD1 (5 bases). The CDR3 spans 15 residues. Trimming left V 1 base short and J 4 bases short, with 10 bases between. Germline V gives CDR1 MNHEY, CDR2 SMNVEV (reference sequence). Here the CDR3 DNA reads TGTGCCAGCAGTTTATTTAAAGGGGTCACCGGGGAGCTGTTTTTT. Its protein product is CASSLFKGVTGELFF.

The chain couples TRBV18 to TRBJ2-1, with a weak D call TRBD2 (5 bases). The CDR3 is made up of 15 amino acids. Germline CDR1 reads KGHSH; CDR2 reads LQKENI. With 6 bases removed from V and 8 bases from J, the gap between germline ends came to 20 bases. The DNA of the CDR3 is TGTGCCAGCTCCCCTCCGGGAAAGGGTAGGGATGAGCAGTTCTTC. Translating gives CASSPPGKGRDEQFF.

The chain is built from TRBV7-8 and TRBJ2-4; D unresolved. Germline V gene lookup returns CDR1 SGHVS and CDR2 FQNEAQ. The CDR3 sequence is 16 residues long. Trimming left V 4 bases short and J 7 bases short, with 20 bases between. For the CDR3, the DNA is TGTGCCAGCAGCTCCACCCTCGGAAGCAAGGAGAACATTCAGTACTTC. It is translated as CASSSTLGSKENIQYF.

The chain recombines TRBV19 with TRBJ1-5; possible D gene TRBD1, 5 bases. The CDR3 has 17 residues. CDR1 is LNHDA and CDR2 is SQIVND in the germline V gene (reference sequence). With 9 bases removed from V and 0 bases from J, the gap between germline ends came to 21 bases. This CDR3 reads CASGQGTGGGSNQPQHF. The CDR3 nucleotides are TGTGCCAGCGGACAAGGGACCGGCGGGGGTAGCAATCAGCCCCAGCATTTT.